The 27 T cell receptor beta chains in this list originate from one sample, sequenced in a study of blood T cell repertoires in COVID-19. Libraries were prepared by immunoSEQ multiplex PCR; TCRdb keeps only in-frame clonotypes and omits some of them. The sample comprises about 200,000 clones, 75% to 85% of which are singletons, and approximately 13% rests with the top ten. The sequenced material came from peripheral blood. The receptors were gathered from a human donor in a cohort sampled during active COVID-19.

The chain combines TRBV27 with TRBJ2-1; a weak D match, TRBD2 (6 bases). Germline assignment: CDR1 MNHEY and CDR2 SMNVEV (reference sequence). Trimming took 7 bases from V and 6 from J, leaving 22 bases between them. This CDR3 contains 16 residues. The CDR3 region is CASNPWGSPGANEQFF. The CDR3, as DNA: TGTGCCAGCAACCCCTGGGGCTCACCGGGAGCCAATGAGCAGTTCTTC.

This clone appeared a single time. The chain links TRBV27 to TRBJ2-7; either TRBD1 or TRBD2 may supply D (6 bases each). Trimming removed 10 bases at V and 0 bases at J, with 19 bases between. CDR3 length: 15 residues. CDR1 and CDR2 from the germline V gene are MNHEY and SMNVEV (reference sequence). This chain's CDR3 is CATRGSSGTSYEQYF. The DNA of the CDR3 is TGTGCCACCAGGGGTAGTAGCGGTACCTCCTACGAGCAGTACTTC.

The count of this clone is one. This chain uses TRBV10-2 with TRBJ1-1; D might be TRBD1 (6 bases). The CDR3 has 14 residues. Germline V gene sequence: CDR1 WSHSY, CDR2 SAAADI. V was pared by 7 bases and J by 1 base, with 13 bases between. CDR3 bases: TGCGCCAGCACCAGGACAGCTACGAACACTGAAGCTTTCTTT. Its translation is CASTRTATNTEAFF.

The chain joins TRBV6-6 to TRBJ2-5; the match to TRBD2 covers 13 bases. In germline, CDR1 is MNHNY, CDR2 SVGAGI (reference sequence). This CDR3 comprises 21 residues. V lost 6 bases, J lost 2 bases, and 21 bases stayed unmatched. This CDR3 is CASSRHKGLAGPTLGQETQYF. The CDR3 nucleotides read TGTGCCAGCAGCCGCCATAAGGGACTAGCGGGACCTACACTGGGTCAAGAGACCCAGTACTTC.

The chain uses TRBV12-3 or TRBV12-4 and TRBJ2-7; no clear D. The V and J ends lost 6 bases and 3 bases respectively, with 6 bases between them. The CDR3 length is 11 residues. CDR3 protein: CASSSVYEQYF. The CDR3 region has the DNA TGTGCCAGCAGCAGCGTCTACGAGCAGTACTTC.

The rearrangement uses TRBV28 and TRBJ2-1; 10 positions agree with TRBD2. V gave up 6 bases and J gave up 3 bases; unmatched junction bases: 8. The germline V gene has CDR1 MDHEN and CDR2 SYDVKM. The CDR3 totals 16 residues. The CDR3 here is CASSPRLAGLYNEQFF. The CDR3 DNA is TGTGCCAGCAGCCCCAGACTAGCGGGTCTCTACAATGAGCAGTTCTTC. Full variable domain (outside the CDR3, taken from reference TRBV28 and TRBJ2-1): DVKVTQSSRYLVKRTGEKVFLECVQDMDHENMFWYRQDPGLGLRLIYFSYDVKMKEKGDIPEGYSVSREKKERFSLILESASTNQTSMYLCASSPRLAGLYNEQFFGPGTRLTVL.

The genes are TRBV12-5 and TRBJ1-2; 7 nucleotides line up with TRBD1. Germline CDR1 LGHNT, CDR2 FRNRAP. The CDR3 is 16 residues long. The V and J ends lost 1 base and 8 bases, in that order; junction bases with no gene match: 13. In DNA, the CDR3 is TGTGCTAGTGGTTTGGGACCATCGGGACAGACGGGCGGCTACACCTTC. This translates into CASGLGPSGQTGGYTF.

The genes are TRBV5-6 and TRBJ2-7; possible D gene TRBD2, 5 bases. This CDR3 contains 15 residues. The V end lost 4 bases, the J end lost 1 base, and 15 bases lay between the germline ends. Germline CDR1 and CDR2: SGHDT and YYEEEE. This chain's CDR3 is CASSPGLFISYEQYF. CDR3 DNA sequence: TGTGCCAGCAGCCCGGGGTTGTTTATATCCTACGAGCAGTACTTC.

The sample holds a few counts of this clone. The chain carries TRBV18 and TRBJ1-1, with D possibly being TRBD1 (5 bases). The V gene lost 3 bases and the J gene lost 10 bases, with 18 bases spanning the gap. The CDR3 is 14 residues long. Germline V gives CDR1 KGHSH, CDR2 LQKENI. The CDR3 DNA follows: TGTGCCAGCTCACCCCCTCAAGGGGTCGGGGGAGCTTTCTTT. It yields the protein CASSPPQGVGGAFF.

V is TRBV4-1 and J is TRBJ2-2; a weak D match, TRBD2 (5 bases). The CDR3 is 16 amino acids. Germline V lookup: CDR1 MGHRA, CDR2 YSYEKL. Trimming removed 1 base at V and 4 bases at J, with 13 bases between. This chain's CDR3 is CASSQGGGSGTGELFF. The CDR3 DNA sequence: TGCGCCAGCAGCCAAGGGGGTGGGAGCGGCACCGGGGAGCTGTTTTTT.

This chain uses TRBV19 with TRBJ2-1, with 11 nucleotides matching TRBD2. CDR1 and CDR2 from the germline V gene are LNHDA and SQIVND (reference sequence). Trimming removed 0 bases from V and 4 bases from J; junction bases left unmatched: 5. This CDR3 has 17 residues. CDR3: CASSIDRTSGQYNEQFF. Here the CDR3 DNA reads TGTGCCAGTAGTATAGATCGGACTAGCGGGCAGTACAATGAGCAGTTCTTC.

The chain combines TRBV5-1 with TRBJ2-6; no clear D. In germline, CDR1 is SGHRS, CDR2 YFSETQ. CDR3 size: 15 residues. Trimming removed 2 bases from V and 0 bases from J, with 6 bases in between. The CDR3 here is CASSLRYSGANVLTF. The CDR3 coding sequence is TGCGCCAGCAGCTTACGGTACTCTGGGGCCAACGTCCTGACTTTC. Combining the CDR3 with reference TRBV5-1 and TRBJ2-6 gives the whole variable domain KAGVTQTPRYLIKTRGQQVTLSCSPISGHRSVSWYQQTPGQGLQFLFEYFSETQRNKGNFPGRFSGRQFSNSRSEMNVSTLELGDSALYLCASSLRYSGANVLTFGAGSRLTVL.

This chain joins TRBV5-1 and TRBJ2-5, with D possibly TRBD2 on 5 matching bases. CDR3 size: 12 residues. V gave up 0 bases and J gave up 12 bases, with 12 bases separating them. Looked up from germline, CDR1 is SGHRS and CDR2 is YFSETQ. CDR3 nucleotide sequence: TGCGCCAGCAGCTTGGGAGATAGCGTGAAGTACTTC. Its protein is CASSLGDSVKYF.

V and J are TRBV15 and TRBJ2-7; tentatively, D is TRBD2 (6 bases). Germline assignment: CDR1 LNHNV and CDR2 YYDKDF (reference sequence). This CDR3 is built from 13 residues. Trimming left V 1 base short and J 5 bases short, with 9 bases between. This CDR3 is CATSRGRGNEQYF. In DNA, the CDR3 is TGTGCCACCAGCAGAGGGCGGGGTAACGAGCAGTACTTC.

The sample holds a few counts of this clone. The rearrangement joins TRBV27 to TRBJ2-1, with a weak D call TRBD2 (5 bases). The length of the CDR3 is 15 residues. The germline V gene has CDR1 MNHEY and CDR2 SMNVEV (reference sequence). V lost 5 bases and J 2 bases, leaving 13 bases between the germline ends. DNA for the CDR3: TGTGCCAGCAGTACCATCTCCGGGGCCTACAATGAGCAGTTCTTC. It yields the protein CASSTISGAYNEQFF.

This chain links TRBV12-5 with TRBJ1-2; the D is unclear. This CDR3 comprises 15 residues. Between the trimmed V and J ends, which lost 2 bases and 5 bases, there was a span of 15 bases. The germline V gene has CDR1 LGHNT and CDR2 FRNRAP. CDR3 in amino acids: CASGLSPSLWYGYTF. CDR3 DNA: TGTGCTAGTGGTTTGAGCCCAAGTCTATGGTATGGCTACACCTTC.

This clone appeared a few times. The chain recombines TRBV5-1 with TRBJ1-1, with a tentative D call TRBD1 (5 bases). CDR1 is SGHRS and CDR2 is YFSETQ in the germline V gene. This CDR3 is built from 15 residues. Trimming took 7 bases from V and 4 from J, leaving 20 bases between them. CDR3 sequence reads: CASEWVGGVFTEAFF. In DNA, the CDR3 is TGCGCCAGCGAGTGGGTTGGAGGGGTATTCACTGAAGCTTTCTTT.

The chain uses TRBV5-1 and TRBJ2-5; 7 bases line up with TRBD2. The ends lost 0 bases at V and 5 bases at J; junction bases unmatched: 4. This CDR3 is built from 14 residues. Germline V gene data show CDR1 as SGHRS and CDR2 as YFSETQ. The CDR3, as DNA: TGCGCCAGCAGCTTGGGAGAGGGAGGGGAGACCCAGTACTTC. Translation: CASSLGEGGETQYF. Combining the CDR3 with reference TRBV5-1 and TRBJ2-5 gives the whole variable domain KAGVTQTPRYLIKTRGQQVTLSCSPISGHRSVSWYQQTPGQGLQFLFEYFSETQRNKGNFPGRFSGRQFSNSRSEMNVSTLELGDSALYLCASSLGEGGETQYFGPGTRLLVL.

This chain joins TRBV24-1 and TRBJ1-2; D may be TRBD1 (5 bases). CDR1 KGHDR and CDR2 SFDVKD come from the germline V gene. V gave up 4 bases and J gave up 6 bases, with 8 bases separating them. The CDR3 is made up of 12 amino acids. In nucleotides, the CDR3 is TGTGCCACCAGTGACAGGGCTAATGGCTACACCTTC. Protein sequence: CATSDRANGYTF.

The J gene is TRBJ2-2, the V gene TRBV2; 10 bases agree with TRBD2. Germline values: CDR1 SNHLY, CDR2 FYNNEI. The J segment lost 5 bases and the V segment lost 7 bases, leaving 10 bases of the junction unmatched. CDR3 length: 16 amino acids. The CDR3 sequence is CASTTQPGLATGELFF. The CDR3 bases are TGTGCCAGCACCACCCAACCGGGACTAGCGACCGGGGAGCTGTTTTTT. The full variable domain, its missing parts supplied by reference TRBV2 and TRBJ2-2, is EPEVTQTPSHQVTQMGQEVILRCVPISNHLYFYWYRQILGQKVEFLVSFYNNEISEKSEIFDDQFSVERPDGSNFTLKIRSTKLEDSAMYFCASTTQPGLATGELFFGEGSRLTVL.

In this sample, this clone turned up many times. The chain is built from TRBV2 and TRBJ1-1; 7 nucleotides match TRBD1. Germline V gene data show CDR1 as SNHLY and CDR2 as FYNNEI. The CDR3 has 11 residues. Germline trimming cut 6 bases from V and 8 bases from J; bases unmatched to any gene: 3. The CDR3 is CASRLTGEAFF. CDR3 bases: TGTGCCAGCAGATTGACAGGGGAAGCTTTCTTT.

This chain links TRBV28 with TRBJ2-1, with TRBD1 matching over 10 bases. This CDR3 contains 16 residues. In germline, CDR1 is MDHEN, CDR2 SYDVKM. V trimming: 4 bases; J trimming: 9 bases; junction bases outside the gene matches: 12. CDR3 protein: CASSSPAGTGDREQFF. The CDR3 DNA sequence: TGTGCCAGCAGTTCTCCCGCCGGGACAGGGGACCGTGAGCAGTTCTTC.

J is TRBJ2-1 and V is TRBV18; D not resolved. CDR3 length equals 12 residues. Germline lookup yields CDR1 KGHSH and CDR2 LQKENI. V lost 6 bases to trimming and J lost 8 bases, with 11 bases between them. The CDR3: CASSLENHEQFF. Written as DNA, the CDR3 is TGTGCCAGCTCCCTTGAGAACCATGAGCAGTTCTTC.

This chain connects TRBV28 to TRBJ1-3; 10 nucleotides line up with TRBD1. The length of the CDR3 is 15 residues. Germline lookup yields CDR1 MDHEN and CDR2 SYDVKM. With 8 bases clipped from V and 0 bases from J, the junction kept 4 bases outside the gene matches. This CDR3 is CASSRTGGSGNTIYF. As DNA, the CDR3 is TGTGCCAGCTCTAGGACAGGGGGCTCTGGAAACACCATATATTTT.

This chain links TRBV24-1 with TRBJ2-1; 7 nucleotides agree with TRBD1. Germline V gives CDR1 KGHDR, CDR2 SFDVKD. The CDR3 sequence is 13 residues long. After removal of 7 bases from V and 6 bases from J, the junction contained 5 bases not matched to a gene. CDR3 coding DNA: TGTGCCACCAGGGGGACAGTCGGCAATGAGCAGTTCTTC. This gives the protein CATRGTVGNEQFF.

This clone appeared a few times. The chain employs TRBV6-2 or TRBV6-3 and TRBJ2-2; 7 nucleotides align to TRBD2. The V gene's germline CDR1 is MNHEY and CDR2 SVGEGT. Trimming removed 3 bases from V and 8 bases from J; junction bases left unmatched: 9. The CDR3 runs to 15 residues. DNA of the CDR3: TGTGCCAGCAGTTATAGGATAGCGGGTTCGGGGGAGCTGTTTTTT. As protein: CASSYRIAGSGELFF.

The chain links TRBV4-1 to TRBJ1-3, with D unclear. From germline, CDR1 is MGHRA and CDR2 YSYEKL. Trimming removed 4 bases at V and 0 bases at J, with 4 bases between. The CDR3 sequence is 13 residues long. CDR3 amino acids: CASSRRSGNTIYF. The CDR3 DNA reads as TGCGCCAGCAGCCGTCGCTCTGGAAACACCATATATTTT.